A single sample is the source of the 4 T cell receptor beta chains below, sequenced in a study of blood T cell dynamics during melanoma immunotherapy. Generated by immunoSEQ multiplex PCR, the TCRdb table keeps only in-frame clones and is missing some. The data hold over 15,000 clones, with around 90% observed a single time. The time point denotes: week 3, after first cycle of checkpoint inhibitor. Sequences were derived from blood, sampled from a patient treated with checkpoint blockade. Receptors originate from a human donor with melanoma.

The rearrangement links TRBV10-3 to TRBJ1-1, with 10 bases matching TRBD1. The V gene end was trimmed by 6 bases and the J gene end by 11 bases; junction bases not matched to a gene: 9. The CDR3 contains 13 residues. CDR1 is ENHRY, CDR2 SYGVKD, per germline. In nucleotides, the CDR3 is TGTGCCATCAGCATCGACAGGGGGCTATATGCTTTCTTT. Protein product: CAISIDRGLYAFF.

The chain combines TRBV9 with TRBJ1-6; possibly TRBD1 for D (5 bases). The germline V gene has CDR1 SGDLS and CDR2 YYNGEE. The CDR3 is 20 residues long. V was clipped by 2 bases and J by 0 bases, with 21 bases between them. The CDR3 bases are TGTGCCAGCAGCGTCCTACGACAGCCATCCTGGAGCTCCTATAATTCACCCCTCCACTTT. The encoded protein is CASSVLRQPSWSSYNSPLHF.

The rearrangement joins TRBV27 to TRBJ2-5; 7 nucleotides agree with TRBD2. The CDR3 runs to 13 residues. Trimming cost V 8 bases and J 5 bases; bases outside gene matches: 8. CDR1 is MNHEY, CDR2 SMNVEV, per germline (reference sequence). This chain's CDR3 is CASGAWGGETQYF. DNA for the CDR3: TGTGCCAGCGGGGCATGGGGAGGGGAGACCCAGTACTTC.

The V and J genes are TRBV9 and TRBJ2-1; 13 bases agree with TRBD2. The CDR3 spans 14 residues. The germline CDR1 and CDR2 sequences are SGDLS and YYNGEE. J gave up 10 bases and V 3 bases, and 4 bases lay outside the gene matches. This chain's CDR3 is CASSGGLAGVEQFF. The DNA for the CDR3 is TGTGCCAGCAGCGGAGGACTAGCGGGAGTGGAGCAGTTCTTC.